Below, 23 T cell receptor beta chains from the same sample are listed, as sequenced in a study of response to subunit inactivated influenza vaccine. Each CDR3 protein gets one entry after TCRdb re-called the RT-PCR reads with MiXCR. This sample carries 500,000 or so distinct CDR3 sequences, about 15% of them seen once, and the ten largest clones take less than 4%. Sequencing was performed on CD4+ T cells sorted from PBMCs, taken around 25 months after vaccination. These receptors all stem from a man between 50 and 69 years old who received an inactivated influenza vaccine.

V gene TRBV12-3 or TRBV12-4 combines with J gene TRBJ1-6; tentatively, D is TRBD1 (6 bases). CDR3 length equals 14 residues. V shed 6 bases and J shed 7 bases, with 13 bases lying between them. CDR3 loop: CASSQSTGNSPLHF. The CDR3 region has the DNA TGTGCCAGCAGCCAGTCTACAGGGAATTCACCCCTCCACTTT.

In regard to this clonotype: A read error may account for a junction end that differs from germline. This chain connects TRBV20-1 to TRBJ1-3; 7 positions match TRBD1. The CDR3 is made up of 17 amino acids. Germline V gene sequence: CDR1 DFQATT, CDR2 SNEGSKA (reference sequence). The CDR3 DNA follows: TGCTGTGCTAGCCATTTCGGGACAGCCTCTTCTGGAAACACCATATATTTT. It translates to CCASHFGTASSGNTIYF.

The sample holds many counts of this clonotype. This rearrangement joins TRBV29-1 to TRBJ2-1; weak D call: TRBD1 (6 bases). V gave up 3 bases and J gave up 12 bases, with 15 bases separating them. The CDR3 length is 12 residues. The germline V gene encodes CDR1 SQVTM and CDR2 ANQGSEA. The CDR3 region is CSVEDQGQRQFF. In DNA, the CDR3 is TGCAGCGTTGAGGATCAGGGGCAAAGGCAGTTCTTC.

The chain recombines TRBV4-3 with TRBJ1-1; 8 bases align to TRBD1. V shed 3 bases and J 0 bases; nucleotides not matched to a gene: 3. The CDR3 length is 15 residues. Germline assignment: CDR1 LGHNA and CDR2 YSLEER. The CDR3 is CASSQGQALNTEAFF. The CDR3 DNA reads as TGCGCCAGCAGCCAGGGACAGGCCTTGAACACTGAAGCTTTCTTT.

The V and J genes are TRBV20-1 and TRBJ2-1; perhaps D is TRBD1 or TRBD2 (7 bases each). Germline CDR1 reads DFQATT; CDR2 reads SNEGSKA (reference sequence). This CDR3 contains 15 residues. V was clipped by 6 bases and J by 1 base, with 16 bases between them. CDR3 DNA: TGCAGTGCGCCCCCAGGGGGGGGTTCCTACAATGAGCAGTTCTTC. It specifies CSAPPGGGSYNEQFF.

This clonotype was observed a handful of times. This chain connects TRBV10-2 to TRBJ2-7; no clear D gene. Germline V lookup: CDR1 WSHSY, CDR2 SAAADI. V was shortened by 2 bases and J by 3 bases, with 5 bases between the two germline ends. This CDR3 is 12 amino acids long. CDR3 loop: CASSEQRYEQYF. CDR3 DNA sequence: TGCGCCAGCAGTGAGCAGCGCTACGAGCAGTACTTC.

This clonotype was detected only a few times. The rearrangement links TRBV7-2 to TRBJ1-6, with D unclear. The CDR3 loop spans 15 amino acids. Trimming took 5 bases from V and 7 from J, leaving 15 bases between them. Germline CDR1 SGHTA, CDR2 FQGNSA. The CDR3 coding sequence is TGTGCCAGCAGCCCGGTCGCGGCCGCAAATTCACCCCTCCACTTT. Residues: CASSPVAAANSPLHF.

This clonotype was counted a few times. The chain carries TRBV20-1 and TRBJ1-6; D is ambiguous. V was trimmed by 1 base and J by 8 bases, leaving 12 bases between them. The CDR3 has 14 amino acids. CDR1 DFQATT and CDR2 SNEGSKA come from the germline V gene (reference sequence). For the CDR3, the DNA is TGCAGTGCTAGAGTTTCGACGGGTTATTCACCCCTCCACTTT. Translating gives CSARVSTGYSPLHF.

This clonotype was counted many times. The chain carries TRBV21-1 and TRBJ2-7; the listed D gene, TRBD1, was not tested against the DNA. TRBV21-1 is given as a pseudogene. This CDR3 contains 17 residues. CDR3 DNA sequence: TGTGCCAGCAGCGAGGGGGGAGGACTCGAAAGCTCCTACGAGCAGTACTTC. Its protein product is CASSEGGGLESSYEQYF.

The rearrangement uses TRBV5-1 and TRBJ1-2, with TRBD1 as a possible D gene (6 bases). The length of the CDR3 is 15 residues. The V end lost 0 bases, the J end lost 7 bases, and 16 bases lay between the germline ends. Germline V lookup: CDR1 SGHRS, CDR2 YFSETQ. This CDR3 is CASSLALGGSPGYTF. For the CDR3, the DNA is TGCGCCAGCAGCTTGGCCCTCGGGGGCTCGCCTGGCTACACCTTC.

This clonotype was found many times. This rearrangement joins TRBV9 to TRBJ1-1; 9 bases match TRBD1. This CDR3 has 15 residues. V shed 0 bases, J shed 4 bases, and the junction held 4 bases outside the gene matches. Germline values: CDR1 SGDLS, CDR2 YYNGEE. DNA for the CDR3: TGTGCCAGCAGCGTAGGTGGGACAGGGCCCACTGAAGCTTTCTTT. Protein sequence: CASSVGGTGPTEAFF. Full variable domain (missing parts from reference TRBV9 and TRBJ1-1): DSGVTQTPKHLITATGQRVTLRCSPRSGDLSVYWYQQSLDQGLQFLIQYYNGEERAKGNILERFSAQQFPDLHSELNLSSLELGDSALYFCASSVGGTGPTEAFFGQGTRLTVV.

This clonotype was detected a few times. V gene TRBV20-1 combines with J gene TRBJ1-6; 7 positions match TRBD1. J gave up 10 bases and V 0 bases, and 6 bases lay outside the gene matches. The CDR3 sequence is 14 residues long. Germline values: CDR1 DFQATT, CDR2 SNEGSKA (reference sequence). This CDR3 is CSAREGQVRSPLHF. In nucleotides, the CDR3 is TGCAGTGCTAGAGAAGGACAGGTCAGGTCACCCCTCCACTTT.

This clonotype was counted between two and nine times. The chain employs TRBV5-1 and TRBJ2-3; D is uncertain. The CDR3 contains 14 residues. Trimming pared 10 bases from V and 4 bases from J, leaving 19 bases between. Germline CDR1 and CDR2: SGHRS and YFSETQ. The CDR3 is CASTTGRLPDTQYF. The CDR3 nucleotides are TGCGCCTCAACAACGGGCAGGCTCCCAGATACGCAGTATTTT. The full variable domain, with the rest looked up from reference TRBV5-1 and TRBJ2-3, is KAGVTQTPRYLIKTRGQQVTLSCSPISGHRSVSWYQQTPGQGLQFLFEYFSETQRNKGNFPGRFSGRQFSNSRSEMNVSTLELGDSALYLCASTTGRLPDTQYFGPGTRLTVL.

This clonotype was detected a few times. This sequence joins TRBV5-1 and TRBJ2-5, with D maybe TRBD1 (5 bases). The V and J ends lost 1 base and 2 bases respectively, with 15 bases between them. Germline-derived CDR1 and CDR2 are SGHRS and YFSETQ. This CDR3 is 16 amino acids long. CDR3 nucleotide sequence: TGCGCCAGCAGCTTGCTTCAGGGCCCAAGACAAGAGACCCAGTACTTC. Encoded protein: CASSLLQGPRQETQYF.

In its sample, this clonotype was seen a few times. This chain uses TRBV20-1 with TRBJ1-1; tentatively, D is TRBD1 (5 bases). CDR3 size: 16 residues. CDR1 and CDR2 (germline): DFQATT, SNEGSKA (reference sequence). Trimming pared 3 bases from V and 4 bases from J, leaving 21 bases between. The CDR3 nucleotides read TGCAGTGCTAGGACCAGGATGGGCAGGGCTGGCACTGAAGCTTTCTTT. This encodes CSARTRMGRAGTEAFF.

The V call is TRBV25-1, the J call TRBJ1-2; TRBD1 aligns across 7 bases. With V trimmed by 4 bases and J by 5 bases, 7 bases remained unmatched. Germline-derived CDR1 and CDR2 are MGHDK and SYGVNS. The CDR3 has 14 amino acids. The CDR3 protein is CASSVTGSHYGYTF. Written as DNA, the CDR3 is TGTGCCAGCAGTGTGACAGGGTCGCATTATGGCTACACCTTC.

In this sample, this clonotype turned up a few times. The chain carries TRBV20-1 and TRBJ2-3; possible D gene TRBD2, 6 bases. With 5 bases removed from V and 8 bases from J, the gap between germline ends came to 14 bases. Germline V CDR1 and CDR2: DFQATT, SNEGSKA (reference sequence). This CDR3 spans 12 amino acids. CDR3 region: CSALTGGGTQYF. The CDR3 bases are TGCAGTGCTCTCACCGGGGGTGGTACGCAGTATTTT.

The chain couples TRBV6-1 to TRBJ1-4; 12 nucleotides align to TRBD1. CDR1 and CDR2 (germline): MNHNS, SASEGT. The CDR3 has 13 amino acids. V lost 6 bases to trimming and J lost 14 bases; unmatched junction nucleotides: 7. The CDR3 reads CASRTGQGARLFF. The CDR3 coding sequence is TGTGCCAGCAGGACGGGACAGGGGGCTCGTCTGTTTTTT.

The chain couples TRBV7-8 to TRBJ2-7; TRBD2 agrees at 9 bases. This CDR3 spans 13 amino acids. Germline lookup yields CDR1 SGHVS and CDR2 FQNEAQ. The J segment lost 6 bases and the V segment lost 8 bases, leaving 8 bases of the junction unmatched. This CDR3 is CASGASGTSEQYF. CDR3 in DNA: TGTGCCAGCGGGGCTAGCGGGACCTCCGAGCAGTACTTC.

The J gene is TRBJ2-1, the V gene TRBV12-3 or TRBV12-4; D possibly matches TRBD1 or TRBD2 (6 bases each). The V and J ends lost 9 bases and 4 bases respectively, with 19 bases between them. The CDR3 has 15 amino acids. CDR3 protein: CASTPEGGGYNEQFF. The DNA of the CDR3 is TGTGCCAGTACCCCCGAGGGGGGCGGTTACAATGAGCAGTTCTTC.

This clonotype was counted a few times. The rearrangement joins TRBV14 to TRBJ1-1; D remains unclear. Trimming cost V 1 base and J 8 bases, with 14 bases left between them. This CDR3 is 14 amino acids long. Germline V lookup: CDR1 SGHDN, CDR2 FVKESK. The CDR3 DNA sequence: TGTGCCAGCAGCCAAGGAAGGACTTATGGAGAAGCTTTCTTT. It yields the protein CASSQGRTYGEAFF.

This chain links TRBV10-3 with TRBJ1-1; tentative D call: TRBD1 (5 bases). Germline V gene sequence: CDR1 ENHRY, CDR2 SYGVKD. The V and J ends lost 8 bases and 3 bases respectively, with 10 bases between them. This CDR3 is built from 12 residues. CDR3 nucleotide sequence: TGTGCCATCGCTGGGGCGGACACTGAAGCTTTCTTT. Its protein product is CAIAGADTEAFF.

The genes are TRBV6-1 and TRBJ1-1; TRBD1 matches at 10 bases. After removal of 6 bases from V and 3 bases from J, the junction contained 10 bases not matched to a gene. This CDR3 is 16 amino acids long. CDR1 MNHNS and CDR2 SASEGT come from the germline V gene. The chain's CDR3 is CASRDPGQGPYTEAFF. CDR3 nucleotides: TGTGCCAGCAGGGATCCGGGACAGGGGCCTTACACTGAAGCTTTCTTT.